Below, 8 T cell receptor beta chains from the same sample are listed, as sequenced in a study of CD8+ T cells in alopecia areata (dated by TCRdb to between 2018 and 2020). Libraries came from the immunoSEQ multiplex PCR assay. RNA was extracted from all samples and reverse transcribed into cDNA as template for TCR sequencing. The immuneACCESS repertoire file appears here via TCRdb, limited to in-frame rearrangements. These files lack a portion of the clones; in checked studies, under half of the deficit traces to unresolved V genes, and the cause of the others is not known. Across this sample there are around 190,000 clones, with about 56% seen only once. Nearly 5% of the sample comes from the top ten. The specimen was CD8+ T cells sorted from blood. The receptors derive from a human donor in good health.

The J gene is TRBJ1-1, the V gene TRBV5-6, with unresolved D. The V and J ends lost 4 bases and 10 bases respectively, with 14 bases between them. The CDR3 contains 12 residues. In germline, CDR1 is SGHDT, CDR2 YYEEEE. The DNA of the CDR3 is TGTGCCAGCAGCCTTATGACGTCGGCAGCTTTCTTT. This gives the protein CASSLMTSAAFF.

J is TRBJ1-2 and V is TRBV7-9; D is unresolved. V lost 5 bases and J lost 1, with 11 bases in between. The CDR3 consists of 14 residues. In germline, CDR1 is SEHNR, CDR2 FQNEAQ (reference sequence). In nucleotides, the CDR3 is TGTGCCAGCAGCGCCGCCGTGGTTAACTATGGCTACACCTTC. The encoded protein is CASSAAVVNYGYTF. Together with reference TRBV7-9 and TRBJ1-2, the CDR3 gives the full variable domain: DTGVSQNPRHKITKRGQNVTFRCDPISEHNRLYWYRQTLGQGPEFLTYFQNEAQLEKSRLLSDRFSAERPKGSFSTLEIQRTEQGDSAMYLCASSAAVVNYGYTFGSGTRLTVV.

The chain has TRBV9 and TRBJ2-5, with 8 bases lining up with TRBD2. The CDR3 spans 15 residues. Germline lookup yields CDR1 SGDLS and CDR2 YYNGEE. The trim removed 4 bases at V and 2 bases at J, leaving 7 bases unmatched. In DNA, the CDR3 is TGTGCCAGCAGCTACCGGGGGGGCCGGCAAGAGACCCAGTACTTC. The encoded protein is CASSYRGGRQETQYF.

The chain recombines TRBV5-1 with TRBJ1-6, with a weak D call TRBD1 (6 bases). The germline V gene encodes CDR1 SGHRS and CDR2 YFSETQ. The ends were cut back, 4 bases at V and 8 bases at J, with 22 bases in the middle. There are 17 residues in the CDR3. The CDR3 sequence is CASSLFLSSGGDSPLHF. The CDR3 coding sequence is TGCGCCAGCAGCCTTTTTCTGTCTTCCGGGGGCGATTCACCCCTCCACTTT.

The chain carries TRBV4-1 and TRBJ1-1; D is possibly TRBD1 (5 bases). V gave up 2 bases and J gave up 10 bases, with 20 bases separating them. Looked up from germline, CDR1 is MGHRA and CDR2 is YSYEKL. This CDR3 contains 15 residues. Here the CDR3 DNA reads TGCGCCAGCAGCCAACCCATCGTAACAGGCCCCAGAGCTTTCTTT. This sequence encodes CASSQPIVTGPRAFF.

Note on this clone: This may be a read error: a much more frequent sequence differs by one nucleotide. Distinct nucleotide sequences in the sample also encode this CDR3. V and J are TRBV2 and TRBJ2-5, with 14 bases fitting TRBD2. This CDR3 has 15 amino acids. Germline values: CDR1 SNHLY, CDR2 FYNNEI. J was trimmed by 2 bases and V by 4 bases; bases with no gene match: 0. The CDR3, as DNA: TGTGCCAGCAGTGGACTAGCGGGGGGGCAAGAGACCCAGTACTTC. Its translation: CASSGLAGGQETQYF. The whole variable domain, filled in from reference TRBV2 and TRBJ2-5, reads EPEVTQTPSHQVTQMGQEVILRCVPISNHLYFYWYRQILGQKVEFLVSFYNNEISEKSEIFDDQFSVERPDGSNFTLKIRSTKLEDSAMYFCASSGLAGGQETQYFGPGTRLLVL.

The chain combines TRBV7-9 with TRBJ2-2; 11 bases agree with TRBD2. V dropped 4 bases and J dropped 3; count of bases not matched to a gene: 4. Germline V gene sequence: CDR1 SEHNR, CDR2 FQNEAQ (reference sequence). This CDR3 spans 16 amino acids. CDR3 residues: CASSSSGGYDTGELFF. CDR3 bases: TGTGCCAGCAGCTCTAGCGGGGGGTACGACACCGGGGAGCTGTTTTTT.

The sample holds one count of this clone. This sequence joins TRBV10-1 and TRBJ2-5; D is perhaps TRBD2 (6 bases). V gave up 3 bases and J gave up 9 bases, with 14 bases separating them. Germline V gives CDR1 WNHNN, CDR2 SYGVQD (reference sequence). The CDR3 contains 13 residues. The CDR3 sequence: CASSDSSGEAQYF. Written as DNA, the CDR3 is TGCGCCAGCAGTGACTCTTCGGGGGAAGCCCAGTACTTC.